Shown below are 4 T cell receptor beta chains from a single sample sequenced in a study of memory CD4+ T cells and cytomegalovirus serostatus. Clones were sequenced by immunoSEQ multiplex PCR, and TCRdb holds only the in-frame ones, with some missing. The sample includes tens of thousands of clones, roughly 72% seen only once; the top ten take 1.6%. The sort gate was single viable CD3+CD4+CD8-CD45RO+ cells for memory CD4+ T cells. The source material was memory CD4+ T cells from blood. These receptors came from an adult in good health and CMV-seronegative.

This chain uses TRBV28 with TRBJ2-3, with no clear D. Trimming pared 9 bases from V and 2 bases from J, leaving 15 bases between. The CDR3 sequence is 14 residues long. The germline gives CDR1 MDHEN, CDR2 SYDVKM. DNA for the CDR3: TGTGCCAGTAGGTCCCAGGAGTACACAGATACGCAGTATTTT. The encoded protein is CASRSQEYTDTQYF.

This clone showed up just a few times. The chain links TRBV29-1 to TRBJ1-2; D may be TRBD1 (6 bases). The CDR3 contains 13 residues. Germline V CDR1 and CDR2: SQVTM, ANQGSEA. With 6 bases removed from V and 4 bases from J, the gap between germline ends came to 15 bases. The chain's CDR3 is CSVREQGTYGYTF. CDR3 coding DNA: TGCAGCGTCAGAGAACAGGGAACCTATGGCTACACCTTC.

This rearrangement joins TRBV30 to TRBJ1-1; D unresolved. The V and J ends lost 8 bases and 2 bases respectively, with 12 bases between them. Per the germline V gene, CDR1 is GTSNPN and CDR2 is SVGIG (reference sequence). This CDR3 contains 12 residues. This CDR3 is CAGGNFNTEAFF. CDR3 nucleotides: TGTGCCGGCGGGAATTTTAACACTGAAGCTTTCTTT.

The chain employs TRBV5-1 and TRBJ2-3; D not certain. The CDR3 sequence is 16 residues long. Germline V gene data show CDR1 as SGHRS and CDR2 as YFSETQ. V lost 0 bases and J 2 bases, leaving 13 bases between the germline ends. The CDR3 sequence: CASSLAWNDNTDTQYF. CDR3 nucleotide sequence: TGCGCCAGCAGCTTGGCGTGGAATGATAACACAGATACGCAGTATTTT. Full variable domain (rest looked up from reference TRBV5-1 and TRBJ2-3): KAGVTQTPRYLIKTRGQQVTLSCSPISGHRSVSWYQQTPGQGLQFLFEYFSETQRNKGNFPGRFSGRQFSNSRSEMNVSTLELGDSALYLCASSLAWNDNTDTQYFGPGTRLTVL.